This paragraph covers one TCR beta chain sequence. The data belong to a study of T cell changes during pregnancy in multiple sclerosis. The protocol was immunoSEQ multiplex PCR, while the TCRdb copy is restricted to in-frame clones and leaves out a portion. The sample yields roughly 41,000 clones, 88% seen once. This CDR3 region has 14 residues. V gave up 4 bases and J gave up 2 bases; unmatched junction bases: 6. Per the germline V gene, CDR1 is GTSNPN and CDR2 is SVGIG (reference sequence). The sample consisted of CD8+ T cells from peripheral blood mononuclear cells, taken in the third trimester of pregnancy. This sequence joins TRBV30 and TRBJ2-3; 7 bases line up with TRBD2. This clonotype was sampled from a female donor with multiple sclerosis, enrolled in a pregnancy study. CDR3: CAWNGGGITDTQYF. For the CDR3, the DNA is TGTGCCTGGAATGGGGGGGGGATCACAGATACGCAGTATTTT.